Listed here are 25 T cell receptor beta chains from one sample, sequenced in a study of cytomegalovirus exposure and HLA in healthy donors. PCR was performed using 60 Vbeta and 13 Jbeta primers. Clones were sequenced by immunoSEQ multiplex PCR, and TCRdb holds only the in-frame ones, with some missing. The top ten hold approximately 4.3% of the sample, which has 120,000 to 150,000 clones, about 64% seen once. Specimen: PBMCs. Receptor source: a man aged 55 to 69 in good health and CMV-seronegative.

V usage is TRBV5-1 and J usage is TRBJ2-5; D ambiguous. Looked up from germline, CDR1 is SGHRS and CDR2 is YFSETQ. Deletions cut 2 bases from V and 5 bases from J, with 13 bases between. CDR3 length: 14 amino acids. The DNA for the CDR3 is TGCGCCAGCAGCTTTAATTGGAGAGAGGAGACCCAGTACTTC. This gives the protein CASSFNWREETQYF.

This rearrangement joins TRBV19 to TRBJ2-7, with TRBD1 as a possible D gene (6 bases). V was pared by 1 base and J by 5 bases, with 12 bases between. This CDR3 has 14 residues. In germline, CDR1 is LNHDA, CDR2 SQIVND (reference sequence). The CDR3 DNA reads as TGTGCCAGTAGTATAGGACAGGAAAGCGACGAGCAGTACTTC. The encoded protein is CASSIGQESDEQYF.

J is TRBJ2-1 and V is TRBV11-3; TRBD2 matches 8 bases. V gave up 5 bases and J gave up 5 bases; unmatched junction bases: 5. This CDR3 is built from 14 residues. CDR1 and CDR2 from the germline V gene are SGHNT and YENEEA. In DNA form, the CDR3 reads TGTGCCAGCAGCAGTAGCGGGGCCAACAATGAGCAGTTCTTC. Protein sequence: CASSSSGANNEQFF.

The chain is built from TRBV11-3 and TRBJ1-3; 7 bases agree with TRBD1. The CDR3 totals 13 residues. The V and J ends lost 5 bases and 9 bases, in that order; junction bases with no gene match: 7. The germline CDR1 and CDR2 sequences are SGHNT and YENEEA. The CDR3 reads CASSQDRRSTIYF. As DNA, the CDR3 is TGTGCCAGCAGCCAGGACAGGCGTAGCACCATATATTTT.

This clone was counted a few times. The genes are TRBV5-4 and TRBJ1-1; TRBD1 matches 8 bases. In germline, CDR1 is SGHNT, CDR2 YYREEE (reference sequence). The CDR3 runs 16 residues. The trim removed 2 bases at V and 1 base at J, leaving 7 bases unmatched. CDR3 DNA sequence: TGTGCCAGCAGCTTCGGGATGGACAGGGAGAACACTGAAGCTTTCTTT. It is translated as CASSFGMDRENTEAFF.

The chain is built from TRBV5-1 and TRBJ1-2; 7 bases fit TRBD1. The trim removed 4 bases at V and 4 bases at J, leaving 7 bases unmatched. The CDR3 is 14 amino acids. Germline V gene sequence: CDR1 SGHRS, CDR2 YFSETQ. This CDR3 reads CASSTNRGSYGYTF. Here the CDR3 DNA reads TGCGCCAGCAGCACAAACAGGGGTTCCTATGGCTACACCTTC.

A few counts support this clone. The gene calls are TRBV5-1 and TRBJ1-3; 7 positions agree with TRBD1. Germline V gene data show CDR1 as SGHRS and CDR2 as YFSETQ. V shed 2 bases, J shed 0 bases, and the junction held 5 bases outside the gene matches. The CDR3 totals 16 residues. CDR3 protein: CASSFSGTDSGNTIYF. CDR3 nucleotides: TGCGCCAGCAGCTTTTCCGGGACAGACTCTGGAAACACCATATATTTT.

This clone was seen once. The chain uses TRBV7-2 and TRBJ2-1; TRBD2 is a possible D gene (6 bases). The CDR3 covers 14 residues. V gave up 4 bases and J gave up 6 bases, with 13 bases separating them. The V gene's germline CDR1 is SGHTA and CDR2 FQGNSA. The CDR3 here is CASSSRRAVNEQFF. As DNA, the CDR3 is TGTGCCAGCAGCTCCAGGAGGGCCGTCAATGAGCAGTTCTTC.

The gene calls are TRBV14 and TRBJ2-3; D might be TRBD2 (5 bases). The CDR3 contains 12 residues. V was trimmed by 4 bases and J by 7 bases, leaving 9 bases between them. Germline CDR1 reads SGHDN; CDR2 reads FVKESK. In DNA form, the CDR3 reads TGTGCCAGCAGCCCGACGGGGAATACGCAGTATTTT. Protein sequence: CASSPTGNTQYF.

This chain uses TRBV5-8 with TRBJ2-5; 12 bases are shared with TRBD2. Gene TRBJ2-7 matches the end of the DNA better, so the J call may be wrong. Germline lookup yields CDR1 SGHTS and CDR2 YDEGEE. This CDR3 is 15 amino acids long. The CDR3 here is CASSRSTSGRYEQYF. The CDR3 coding sequence is TGTGCCAGCAGCCGCTCGACTAGCGGGAGATACGAGCAGTACTTC.

This clone was counted only a few times. The rearrangement uses TRBV21-1 and TRBJ2-7; the DNA was not used to check the table's D call, TRBD2. TRBV21-1 constitutes a pseudogene. The CDR3 has 17 amino acids. The CDR3 spells CASSKATSGTSSYEQYF. The DNA of the CDR3 is TGTGCCAGCAGCAAAGCGACTAGCGGGACCTCCTCCTACGAGCAGTACTTC.

The chain recombines TRBV15 with TRBJ2-1, with 7 positions matching TRBD1. Germline values: CDR1 LNHNV, CDR2 YYDKDF (reference sequence). The CDR3 consists of 15 residues. The trim removed 1 base at V and 8 bases at J, leaving 8 bases unmatched. CDR3 loop: CATSRAAGGIDEQFF. The CDR3 DNA follows: TGTGCCACCAGCAGAGCGGCAGGGGGAATCGATGAGCAGTTCTTC. The variable domain in full, completed from reference TRBV15 and TRBJ2-1, reads DAMVIQNPRYQVTQFGKPVTLSCSQTLNHNVMYWYQQKSSQAPKLLFHYYDKDFNNEADTPDNFQSRRPNTSFCFLDIRSPGLGDTAMYLCATSRAAGGIDEQFFGPGTRLTVL.

The chain joins TRBV19 to TRBJ1-1; D not resolved. Trimming pared 7 bases from V and 4 bases from J, leaving 16 bases between. CDR1 LNHDA and CDR2 SQIVND come from the germline V gene (reference sequence). This CDR3 has 14 amino acids. The CDR3 DNA sequence: TGTGCCAGTACCGACGGCGATGGAGTCACTGAAGCTTTCTTT. It translates to CASTDGDGVTEAFF.

The chain has TRBV5-1 and TRBJ1-3; TRBD1 aligns across 8 bases. CDR3 length: 15 residues. The germline CDR1 and CDR2 sequences are SGHRS and YFSETQ. V shed 4 bases, J shed 2 bases, and the junction held 5 bases outside the gene matches. CDR3 amino acids: CASSPGRGPGNTIYF. The CDR3 region has the DNA TGCGCCAGCAGCCCCGGCAGGGGGCCTGGAAACACCATATATTTT.

This clone was observed a handful of times. V is TRBV7-2 and J is TRBJ2-4; TRBD2 aligns across 9 bases. Germline assignment: CDR1 SGHTA and CDR2 FQGNSA. The CDR3 has 15 amino acids. Trimming took 4 bases from V and 7 from J; bases not matched to a gene: 8. The CDR3, as DNA: TGTGCCAGCAGCTCGGATAGCGGGAGTTGGAACATTCAGTACTTC. Translated: CASSSDSGSWNIQYF.

This chain joins TRBV30 and TRBJ2-4, with TRBD2 as a possible D gene (5 bases). The CDR3 is 16 amino acids. Germline V lookup: CDR1 GTSNPN, CDR2 SVGIG (reference sequence). V lost 0 bases and J lost 2, with 14 bases in between. CDR3 DNA: TGTGCCTGGAGTGTGAGTGGACTTTCGCCCAAAAACATTCAGTACTTC. It is translated as CAWSVSGLSPKNIQYF.

The chain uses TRBV6-5 and TRBJ1-1; D gene ambiguous. V lost 7 bases to trimming and J lost 4 bases, with 16 bases between them. Per the germline V gene, CDR1 is MNHEY and CDR2 is SVGAGI. The CDR3 runs 14 residues. CDR3 region: CASTRGVRGTEAFF. The CDR3 region has the DNA TGTGCCAGCACCCGCGGGGTGCGTGGCACTGAAGCTTTCTTT.

This chain connects TRBV9 to TRBJ1-1, with D tentatively TRBD1 (6 bases). The CDR3 extends over 14 amino acids. Per germline, CDR1 SGDLS and CDR2 YYNGEE. Trimming took 4 bases from V and 6 from J, leaving 16 bases between them. The CDR3 DNA is TGTGCCAGCAGCCCAACAGGGAGAGTTGCTGAAGCTTTCTTT. It is translated as CASSPTGRVAEAFF.

V usage is TRBV20-1 and J usage is TRBJ1-3; D not resolved. Germline V gene data show CDR1 as DFQATT and CDR2 as SNEGSKA (reference sequence). The CDR3 has 11 amino acids. V was shortened by 4 bases and J by 3 bases, with 4 bases between the two germline ends. DNA of the CDR3: TGCAGTGCTATCCGTGGAAACACCATATATTTT. As protein: CSAIRGNTIYF.

The rearrangement joins TRBV30 to TRBJ2-3; 10 bases fit TRBD2. Unmatched junction bases numbered 16, after V lost 7 bases and J lost 0 bases. Germline CDR1 and CDR2: GTSNPN and SVGIG (reference sequence). The CDR3 consists of 18 residues. The CDR3 DNA is TGTGCCTCCGGGACTAGCGTTCTCAAGAAACCTAGCACAGATACGCAGTATTTT. It encodes CASGTSVLKKPSTDTQYF.

The chain has TRBV7-2 and TRBJ2-7, with 13 nucleotides matching TRBD2. The CDR3 sequence is 15 residues long. V lost 4 bases, J lost 6 bases, and 6 bases stayed unmatched. Germline V gene sequence: CDR1 SGHTA, CDR2 FQGNSA. The CDR3 sequence is CASSSLAGGRVEQYF. The CDR3 nucleotides are TGTGCCAGCAGCTCACTAGCGGGAGGGCGGGTCGAGCAGTACTTC.

This clone was found a few times. The V gene is TRBV6-6, the J gene TRBJ2-5, with 9 bases that match TRBD1. Germline trimming cut 2 bases from V and 4 bases from J; bases unmatched to any gene: 2. This CDR3 has 14 residues. Germline V CDR1 and CDR2: MNHNY, SVGAGI (reference sequence). CDR3 in amino acids: CASSYRDRVETQYF. CDR3 sequence (DNA): TGTGCCAGCAGTTACCGGGACAGGGTAGAGACCCAGTACTTC.

The chain couples TRBV19 to TRBJ1-1, with TRBD1 identical over 8 bases. This CDR3 spans 15 amino acids. Germline V gene lookup returns CDR1 LNHDA and CDR2 SQIVND (reference sequence). V lost 7 bases, J lost 5 bases, and 12 bases stayed unmatched. This CDR3 is CASNRPGGAGTEAFF. In DNA form, the CDR3 reads TGTGCCAGTAACCGGCCAGGGGGCGCGGGGACTGAAGCTTTCTTT.

The chain recombines TRBV29-1 with TRBJ1-1; no clear D. Germline CDR1 and CDR2: SQVTM and ANQGSEA. The germline V and J ends were trimmed by 3 bases and 3 bases, with 8 bases remaining between them. The CDR3 totals 12 residues. DNA of the CDR3: TGCAGCGTTGACTACCACGACACTGAAGCTTTCTTT. It encodes CSVDYHDTEAFF.

The chain couples TRBV5-1 to TRBJ1-1; 7 bases agree with TRBD1. The CDR3 consists of 13 residues. Trimming cost V 7 bases and J 5 bases; bases outside gene matches: 8. Germline-derived CDR1 and CDR2 are SGHRS and YFSETQ. CDR3 sequence: CASRLTGRTEAFF. CDR3 nucleotide sequence: TGCGCCAGCCGATTGACAGGGAGGACTGAAGCTTTCTTT.